What follows is one T cell receptor beta chain and its context. Its antigen is still unknown. This sample is drawn from a study of cytomegalovirus exposure and HLA in healthy donors. As for the study in general: HLA-typed donors were the source of some 80 million unique TCRs, which an early data release held.

V dropped 2 bases and J dropped 6; count of bases not matched to a gene: 7. This CDR3 spans 14 amino acids. Germline CDR1 reads KGHSH; CDR2 reads LQKENI. General study points: In a later analysis, at a false discovery rate of 0.05, 16,951 TCR beta sequences matched HLA alleles. In an earlier analysis, in around 590 donors, most V segments appeared productive either ~87% or ~30% of the time.

Primers: 60 Vbeta forward and 13 Jbeta reverse. The method was immunoSEQ multiplex PCR; TCRdb's version includes in-frame clones alone and lacks a portion of them. Of fewer than 200,000 clones listed, 70% to 80% are singletons. The origin of this receptor is a female donor in good health and CMV-seronegative. Sequencing was carried out using PBMCs. The V and J genes are TRBV18 and TRBJ2-7, with 7 bases fitting TRBD1. DNA for the CDR3: TGTGCCAGCTCACCAACGGGACAGTCGGGCGAGCAGTACTTC. Residues: CASSPTGQSGEQYF.